This T cell receptor (beta chain) was profiled in a study of PD-L1 blockade in urothelial cancer. TCRdb's copy holds only in-frame clones and misses some; the assay was immunoSEQ multiplex PCR. The sample holds approximately 110,000 clones; around 90% are singletons and the top ten take 3.5% to 4.5%. Time point described: peripheral blood 6 weeks after treatment start. This clonotype originated in a man between 60 and 70 years old with urothelial cancer. This specimen consisted of PBMCs, obtained around atezolizumab (anti-PD-L1) treatment.

CDR3 sequence (DNA): TGTGCCAGCAGGCCGACTAGCGGGAATAACGCAGATACGCAGTATTTT. This sequence encodes CASRPTSGNNADTQYF. The V gene is TRBV21-1, the J gene TRBJ2-3; no check of the table's D call, TRBD2, against the DNA was made. TRBV21-1 is a documented pseudogene. This CDR3 spans 16 amino acids.